This T cell receptor beta chain was identified in a study of spatial heterogeneity in lung cancer. About the study: The average appearance count of each unique TCR and UMI combination in raw reads was more than 9.5. General study findings and limits: Blood carried ubiquitous expanded tumor TCRs more at resection than follow-up.

The CDR3 spans 14 residues. CDR1 LGHDT and CDR2 YNNKEL come from the germline V gene (reference sequence). Trimming took off 2 bases at V and 3 bases at J, with 8 bases between the two ends. TCRdb processed the 5' RACE reads anew with MiXCR; each CDR3 protein has one entry. The sample carries about 25,000 distinct CDR3 sequences, 6.9% recorded once. Regarding time point: sample taken at primary tumor resection. Whole RNA obtained from tumor, nontumor lung or frozen PBMC underwent sequencing without sorting. The donors, roughly 70 patients with untreated early-stage non-small cell lung cancer, provided the samples. This clonotype was seen a handful of times. The antigen is unknown.

This clonotype was obtained from a male donor with early-stage non-small cell lung cancer. Here the sequenced sample was PBMCs, taken at surgery. The chain couples TRBV3-1 to TRBJ1-5; D gene ambiguous. The CDR3 region is CASSQSRDNQPQHF. CDR3 in DNA: TGTGCCAGCAGCCAAAGTAGGGACAATCAGCCCCAGCATTTT.